The text below deals with one T cell receptor (beta chain). Its target is not known. The data originate from a study of PD-1 blockade in mismatch repair-deficient tumors. About the research overall: Patients had approximately 11 mismatch repair-deficient cancer types, all previously treated and progressing. Findings and caveats of the study: Tumor-resident clones, often absent from pretreatment blood, expanded after pembrolizumab and then contracted.

The protocol was immunoSEQ multiplex PCR, while the TCRdb copy is restricted to in-frame clones and leaves out a portion. The sample holds approximately 79,000 clones, about four fifths seen once. TCRs were sequenced from a few patients responding to pembrolizumab. This CDR3 is built from 16 residues. The V gene lost 6 bases and the J gene lost 3 bases, with 15 bases spanning the gap. The germline CDR1 and CDR2 sequences are LNHDA and SQIVND (reference sequence). The chain couples TRBV19 to TRBJ2-6, with D possibly being TRBD1 (6 bases). This material consisted of peripheral blood, taken 44 weeks after starting pembrolizumab. The receptor was isolated from an adult with mismatch repair-deficient cancer. The CDR3 here is CASSRTRGSGANVLTF. CDR3 DNA sequence: TGTGCCAGTAGCCGGACAAGGGGGAGTGGGGCCAACGTCCTGACTTTC.